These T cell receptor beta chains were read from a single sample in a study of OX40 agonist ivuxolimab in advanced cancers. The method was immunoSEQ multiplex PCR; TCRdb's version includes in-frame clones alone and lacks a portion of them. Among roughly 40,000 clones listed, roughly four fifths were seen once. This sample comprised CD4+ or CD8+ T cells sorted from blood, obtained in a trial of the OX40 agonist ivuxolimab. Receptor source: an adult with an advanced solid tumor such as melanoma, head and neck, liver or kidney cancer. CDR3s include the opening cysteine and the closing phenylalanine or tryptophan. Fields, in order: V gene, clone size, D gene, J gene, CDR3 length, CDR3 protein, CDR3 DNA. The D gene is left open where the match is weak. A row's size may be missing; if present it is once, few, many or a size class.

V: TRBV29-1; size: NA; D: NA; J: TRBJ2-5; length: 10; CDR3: CSVGEETQYF; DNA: TGCAGCGTTGGAGAAGAGACCCAGTACTTC
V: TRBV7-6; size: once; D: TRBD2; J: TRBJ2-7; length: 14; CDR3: CASSLVGGTYEQYF; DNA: TGTGCCAGCAGCTTAGTCGGGGGGACCTACGAGCAGTACTTC
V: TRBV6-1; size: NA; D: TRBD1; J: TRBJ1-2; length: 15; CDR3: CASTATGTVIYGYTF; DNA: TGTGCCAGCACAGCAACCGGGACAGTAATCTATGGCTACACCTTC
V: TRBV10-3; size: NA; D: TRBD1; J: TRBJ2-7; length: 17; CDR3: CAISASQAGQGRYEQYF; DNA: TGTGCCATCAGTGCCTCCCAGGCTGGACAGGGGAGGTACGAGCAGTACTTC
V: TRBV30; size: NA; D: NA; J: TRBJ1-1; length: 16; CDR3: CAWSSWTVVSNTEAFF; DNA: TGTGCCTGGAGTAGTTGGACTGTCGTGTCAAACACTGAAGCTTTCTTT
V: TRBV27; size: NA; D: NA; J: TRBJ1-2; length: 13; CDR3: CASSASGILRYTF; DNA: TGTGCCAGCAGTGCGTCAGGGATCTTGCGCTACACCTTC
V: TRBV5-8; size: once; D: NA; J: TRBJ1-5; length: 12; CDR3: CASTEGNQPQHF; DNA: TGTGCCAGCACTGAGGGAAATCAGCCCCAGCATTTT
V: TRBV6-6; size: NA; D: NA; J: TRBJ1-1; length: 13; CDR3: CASSQDVYTEAFF; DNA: TGTGCCAGCAGCCAGGACGTCTACACTGAAGCTTTCTTT
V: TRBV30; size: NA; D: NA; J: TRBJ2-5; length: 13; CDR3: CACKGPGGETQYF; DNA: TGTGCCTGCAAGGGGCCCGGTGGAGAGACCCAGTACTTC
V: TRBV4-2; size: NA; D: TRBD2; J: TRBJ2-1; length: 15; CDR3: CASSQGAGGYNEQFF; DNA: TGTGCCAGCAGCCAGGGAGCGGGGGGGTACAATGAGCAGTTCTTC
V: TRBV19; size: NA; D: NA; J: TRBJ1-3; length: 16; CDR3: CASTLLRGATGNTIYF; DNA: TGTGCCAGTACTCTACTTCGGGGTGCTACTGGAAACACCATATATTTT
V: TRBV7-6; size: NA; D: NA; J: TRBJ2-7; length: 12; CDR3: CASSLGGAEQYF; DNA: TGTGCCAGCAGCTTAGGAGGGGCCGAGCAGTACTTC
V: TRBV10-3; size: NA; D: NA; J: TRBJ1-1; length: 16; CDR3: CAISENSFIEDTEAFF; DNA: TGTGCCATCAGTGAAAATTCCTTTATCGAGGACACTGAAGCTTTCTTT
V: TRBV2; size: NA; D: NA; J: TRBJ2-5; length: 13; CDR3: CASSQQGGETQYF; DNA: TGTGCCAGCAGTCAACAGGGTGGAGAGACCCAGTACTTC
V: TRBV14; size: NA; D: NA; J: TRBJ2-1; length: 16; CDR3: CASSQSTRRLVLWQFF; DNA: TGTGCCAGCAGCCAATCTACCCGACGCCTTGTTTTATGGCAGTTCTTC
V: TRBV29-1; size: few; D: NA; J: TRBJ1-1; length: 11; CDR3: CSGRRDTEAFF; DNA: TGCAGCGGTCGTAGGGACACTGAAGCTTTCTTT
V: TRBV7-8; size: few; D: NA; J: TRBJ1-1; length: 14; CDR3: CASSFGRGATEAFF; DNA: TGTGCCAGCAGCTTCGGGAGGGGGGCCACTGAAGCTTTCTTT
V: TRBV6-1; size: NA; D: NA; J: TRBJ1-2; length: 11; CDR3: CASSEATRYTF; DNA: TGTGCCAGCAGTGAAGCCACTCGCTACACCTTC
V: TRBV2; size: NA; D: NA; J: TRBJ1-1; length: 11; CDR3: CASMQNTEAFF; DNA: TGTGCCAGCATGCAGAACACTGAAGCTTTCTTT
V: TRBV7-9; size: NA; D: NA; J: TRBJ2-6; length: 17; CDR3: CASSLDSSGYGANVLTF; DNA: TGTGCCAGCAGCTTAGACTCTTCAGGTTACGGGGCCAACGTCCTGACTTTC
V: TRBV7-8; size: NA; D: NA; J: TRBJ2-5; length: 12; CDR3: CASSSVQETQYF; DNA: TGTGCCAGCAGCTCAGTCCAAGAGACCCAGTACTTC
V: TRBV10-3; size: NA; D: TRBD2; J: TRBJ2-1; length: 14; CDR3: CATQLAGANNEQFF; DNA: TGTGCCACACAACTAGCGGGGGCGAACAATGAGCAGTTCTTC
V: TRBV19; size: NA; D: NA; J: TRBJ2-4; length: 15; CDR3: CASSMVWEVKNIQYF; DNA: TGTGCCAGTAGTATGGTATGGGAGGTCAAAAACATTCAGTACTTC
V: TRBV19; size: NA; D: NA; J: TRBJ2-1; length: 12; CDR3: CASSPQVNEQFF; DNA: TGTGCCAGTAGTCCCCAGGTCAATGAGCAGTTCTTC
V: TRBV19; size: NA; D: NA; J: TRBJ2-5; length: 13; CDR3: CASSIGPFETQYF; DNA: TGTGCCAGTAGTATAGGGCCGTTTGAGACCCAGTACTTC
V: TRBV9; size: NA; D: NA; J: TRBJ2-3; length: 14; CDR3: CASSGWTSTDTQYF; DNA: TGTGCCAGCAGCGGATGGACAAGCACAGATACGCAGTATTTT
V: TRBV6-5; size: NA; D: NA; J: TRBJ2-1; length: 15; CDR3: CASNPGDTRSDEQFF; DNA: TGTGCCAGCAATCCTGGGGACACCCGTAGCGATGAGCAGTTCTTC
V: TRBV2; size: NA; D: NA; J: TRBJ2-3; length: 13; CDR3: CASNGDGTDTQYF; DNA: TGTGCCAGCAACGGGGACGGCACAGATACGCAGTATTTT
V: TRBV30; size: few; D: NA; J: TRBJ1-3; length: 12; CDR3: CAWSVRVGTIYF; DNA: TGTGCCTGGAGTGTACGGGTGGGGACCATATATTTT
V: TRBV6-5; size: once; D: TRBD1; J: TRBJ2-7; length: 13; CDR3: CASRGTVGYEQYF; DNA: TGTGCCAGCAGAGGGACAGTAGGCTACGAGCAGTACTTC
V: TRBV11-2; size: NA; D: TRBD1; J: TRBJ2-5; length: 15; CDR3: CASSLEGGSHETQYF; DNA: TGTGCCAGCAGCTTAGAAGGGGGCAGCCACGAGACCCAGTACTTC